These 26 T cell receptor beta chains came from one sample sequenced in a study of T cell changes during pregnancy in multiple sclerosis. This table comes from immunoSEQ multiplex PCR, and its TCRdb copy is limited to in-frame clones, with some not included. This table holds about 48,000 clones, around 94% found once. Sequencing used CD4+ T cells from peripheral blood mononuclear cells, obtained in the first trimester of pregnancy. The receptors here all came from a female donor with multiple sclerosis, enrolled in a pregnancy study.

The genes are TRBV15 and TRBJ2-7; 8 nucleotides align to TRBD1. The germline CDR1 and CDR2 sequences are LNHNV and YYDKDF (reference sequence). J was trimmed by 0 bases and V by 1 base; bases with no gene match: 5. CDR3 length: 16 residues. As DNA, the CDR3 is TGTGCCACCAGCAGAGCCGGACAGGGCAACTCCTACGAGCAGTACTTC. Protein: CATSRAGQGNSYEQYF.

This chain connects TRBV18 to TRBJ1-1; the D is unclear. CDR1 KGHSH and CDR2 LQKENI come from the germline V gene. Trimming stripped 3 bases from V and 1 base from J, with 12 bases between. This CDR3 is built from 15 residues. The CDR3 loop reads CASSPLGVENTEAFF. The DNA for the CDR3 is TGTGCCAGCTCACCCCTAGGAGTTGAGAACACTGAAGCTTTCTTT.

This chain uses TRBV5-1 with TRBJ1-1; D might be TRBD1 (5 bases). Trimming pared 3 bases from V and 3 bases from J, leaving 9 bases between. The CDR3 sequence is 13 residues long. The germline CDR1 and CDR2 sequences are SGHRS and YFSETQ. This CDR3 is CASSWKGDTEAFF. In DNA, the CDR3 is TGCGCCAGCAGCTGGAAAGGGGACACTGAAGCTTTCTTT.

V and J are TRBV11-2 and TRBJ2-1; possible D gene TRBD2, 5 bases. This CDR3 is built from 18 residues. Germline V lookup: CDR1 SGHAT, CDR2 FQNNGV. Trimming shortened V by 0 bases and J by 3 bases, and 18 bases separated the two germline ends. The CDR3 DNA sequence: TGTGCCAGCAGCTTAGATCCCCGGGGAGCATCAAACTACAATGAGCAGTTCTTC. Translation gives CASSLDPRGASNYNEQFF.

V usage is TRBV7-9 and J usage is TRBJ1-1; no firm D call. The CDR3 has 13 amino acids. The germline CDR1 and CDR2 sequences are SEHNR and FQNEAQ (reference sequence). The V gene lost 6 bases and the J gene lost 0 bases, with 8 bases spanning the gap. The CDR3 here is CASRNNMNTEAFF. The CDR3 DNA follows: TGTGCCAGCAGGAACAACATGAACACTGAAGCTTTCTTT.

The chain uses TRBV6-5 and TRBJ2-2; tentatively, D is TRBD2 (6 bases). CDR3 length: 16 amino acids. The V and J ends lost 2 bases and 6 bases respectively, with 16 bases between them. Germline V gene sequence: CDR1 MNHEY, CDR2 SVGAGI. The CDR3 region is CASSYPRSGGAGELFF. As DNA, the CDR3 is TGTGCCAGCAGTTACCCGAGGTCTGGAGGGGCCGGGGAGCTGTTTTTT.

This clone was counted between two and nine times. The chain combines TRBV2 with TRBJ1-1; D is uncertain. This CDR3 is built from 13 residues. Trimming took 7 bases from V and 2 from J, leaving 11 bases between them. Looked up from germline, CDR1 is SNHLY and CDR2 is FYNNEI. The CDR3 DNA follows: TGTGCCAGCACCGGACTCGCCAACACTGAAGCTTTCTTT. It encodes CASTGLANTEAFF.

The chain is built from TRBV5-5 and TRBJ1-3; unclear D gene. Germline lookup yields CDR1 SGHKS and CDR2 YYEKEE (reference sequence). Trimming removed 1 base at V and 1 base at J, with 9 bases between. The CDR3 runs to 15 residues. CDR3 in DNA: TGTGCCAGCAGCTTGTACCGGTTATCTGGAAACACCATATATTTT. Translation: CASSLYRLSGNTIYF.

This clone was seen a single time. CDR3 bases: TGTGCCAGCTCACCACTAGCGGGGGGTACCACAGATACGCAGTATTTT. This gives the protein CASSPLAGGTTDTQYF. The chain is built from TRBV18 and TRBJ2-3; 10 bases map to TRBD2. With 1 base clipped from V and 2 bases from J, the junction kept 3 bases outside the gene matches. Germline V gene sequence: CDR1 KGHSH, CDR2 LQKENI. The CDR3 has 16 residues.

The chain couples TRBV2 to TRBJ2-3, with TRBD1 matching 11 bases. V shed 3 bases and J 4 bases; nucleotides not matched to a gene: 3. Germline values: CDR1 SNHLY, CDR2 FYNNEI. The CDR3 runs 15 residues. CDR3 loop: CASSERTGGPDTQYF. CDR3 nucleotides: TGTGCCAGCAGTGAGAGGACAGGGGGCCCAGATACGCAGTATTTT.

The chain has TRBV5-4 and TRBJ1-2, with 8 bases fitting TRBD1. The CDR3 extends over 17 amino acids. Germline CDR1 is SGHNT and CDR2 is YYREEE (reference sequence). Trimming removed 4 bases from V and 0 bases from J; junction bases left unmatched: 11. CDR3 region: CASSPPGGAGSNYGYTF. The CDR3 DNA is TGTGCCAGCAGCCCCCCAGGGGGCGCCGGATCTAACTATGGCTACACCTTC.

This clone was counted a single time. This chain links TRBV5-1 with TRBJ2-1; TRBD2 matches at 9 bases. With V trimmed by 4 bases and J by 0 bases, 5 bases remained unmatched. CDR3 length equals 16 residues. Germline CDR1 reads SGHRS; CDR2 reads YFSETQ. In DNA form, the CDR3 reads TGCGCCAGCAGCAACCTAGCGGGGAGCTCCTACAATGAGCAGTTCTTC. Translating it yields CASSNLAGSSYNEQFF. Full variable domain (remainder filled in from reference TRBV5-1 and TRBJ2-1): KAGVTQTPRYLIKTRGQQVTLSCSPISGHRSVSWYQQTPGQGLQFLFEYFSETQRNKGNFPGRFSGRQFSNSRSEMNVSTLELGDSALYLCASSNLAGSSYNEQFFGPGTRLTVL.

This clone was observed a handful of times. CDR3 protein: CASSLGGRRSYEQYF. CDR3 DNA sequence: TGTGCCAGCAGCTTGGGAGGGCGACGCTCCTACGAGCAGTACTTC. The genes are TRBV5-6 and TRBJ2-7, with D possibly matching TRBD2 (5 bases). CDR1 is SGHDT, CDR2 YYEEEE, per germline. Trimming removed 0 bases at V and 0 bases at J, with 10 bases between. This CDR3 contains 15 residues.

This chain links TRBV5-6 with TRBJ1-1; TRBD1 matches at 9 bases. The V and J ends lost 0 bases and 4 bases, in that order; junction bases with no gene match: 7. The CDR3 runs 16 residues. Looked up from germline, CDR1 is SGHDT and CDR2 is YYEEEE. The CDR3 bases are TGTGCCAGCAGCTTGGGATGGACAGGGGTGAGCACTGAAGCTTTCTTT. Amino acids: CASSLGWTGVSTEAFF.

The chain carries TRBV2 and TRBJ2-7; 9 positions agree with TRBD1. Germline V gene sequence: CDR1 SNHLY, CDR2 FYNNEI. This CDR3 has 12 residues. The ends lost 6 bases at V and 6 bases at J; junction bases unmatched: 3. CDR3 residues: CASRRTGAEQYF. The CDR3, as DNA: TGTGCCAGCAGAAGGACAGGGGCCGAGCAGTACTTC. The full variable domain, in which reference TRBV2 and TRBJ2-7 provide the parts outside the CDR3, is EPEVTQTPSHQVTQMGQEVILRCVPISNHLYFYWYRQILGQKVEFLVSFYNNEISEKSEIFDDQFSVERPDGSNFTLKIRSTKLEDSAMYFCASRRTGAEQYFGPGTRLTVT.

In nucleotides, the CDR3 is TGTGCCAGCAGCAAAGCGCGGCTAGCGGGGGGAGGTTGCAATGAGCAGTTCTTC. Its translation is CASSKARLAGGGCNEQFF. The chain links TRBV21-1 to TRBJ2-1; no DNA check was done on the table's D call, TRBD2. TRBV21-1 is designated a pseudogene. The length of the CDR3 is 18 residues.

This clone is a singleton in its sample. The chain employs TRBV5-6 and TRBJ2-1; TRBD2 agrees at 10 bases. Germline CDR1 SGHDT, CDR2 YYEEEE. CDR3 size: 15 residues. V shed 0 bases and J 3 bases; nucleotides not matched to a gene: 0. CDR3 in amino acids: CASSLASGGYNEQFF. For the CDR3, the DNA is TGTGCCAGCAGCTTGGCTAGCGGGGGCTACAATGAGCAGTTCTTC.

The genes are TRBV5-1 and TRBJ2-3; D is possibly TRBD1 (6 bases). CDR1 and CDR2 from the germline V gene are SGHRS and YFSETQ. V shed 4 bases and J shed 5 bases, with 26 bases lying between them. The CDR3 consists of 18 residues. In DNA form, the CDR3 reads TGCGCCAGCAGCGCAAGTCCAACAGGGATAAACTGGGGAGATACGCAGTATTTT. Amino acids: CASSASPTGINWGDTQYF.

CDR3 nucleotide sequence: TGTGCCAGCAGTTTCTCGGGACAGGGTACCGGCGAGCAGTACTTC. Residues: CASSFSGQGTGEQYF. This chain links TRBV6-5 with TRBJ2-7; 9 nucleotides match TRBD1. The ends lost 4 bases at V and 6 bases at J; junction bases unmatched: 10. Germline CDR1 is MNHEY and CDR2 is SVGAGI. The CDR3 is 15 amino acids.

The chain links TRBV5-6 to TRBJ1-2; TRBD1 matches at 8 bases. Germline CDR1 is SGHDT and CDR2 is YYEEEE. V was pared by 6 bases and J by 8 bases, with 18 bases of the junction left unmatched. The CDR3 loop spans 16 amino acids. CDR3 nucleotide sequence: TGTGCCAGCAATCCTTTGGCCGGGACAGGCGGCCGGGGCTACACCTTC. It translates to CASNPLAGTGGRGYTF.

The rearrangement uses TRBV7-3 and TRBJ2-3, with TRBD2 identical over 10 bases. The V segment lost 2 bases and the J segment 1 base; nucleotides outside the gene matches: 0. The CDR3 contains 15 residues. CDR1 and CDR2 from the germline V gene are SGHTA and FQGTGA. The chain's CDR3 is CASSLGLAGTDTQYF. The CDR3 region has the DNA TGTGCCAGCAGCTTAGGACTAGCGGGCACAGATACGCAGTATTTT.

This chain joins TRBV7-9 and TRBJ1-6; D not certain. The CDR3 sequence is 15 residues long. Germline assignment: CDR1 SEHNR and CDR2 FQNEAQ (reference sequence). V lost 5 bases and J lost 1, with 9 bases in between. The CDR3 nucleotides read TGTGCCAGCAGCCACGGGGAGTCCTATAATTCACCCCTCCACTTT. This translates into CASSHGESYNSPLHF.

This chain uses TRBV11-2 with TRBJ2-7; a possible D gene is TRBD1 (6 bases). The CDR3 loop spans 15 amino acids. Trimming removed 2 bases at V and 6 bases at J, with 17 bases between. Germline V lookup: CDR1 SGHAT, CDR2 FQNNGV. As DNA, the CDR3 is TGTGCCAGCAGCTTAACCCCACAGGGTAGTCGCGAGCAGTACTTC. Translation gives CASSLTPQGSREQYF.

The chain recombines TRBV2 with TRBJ2-7; TRBD1 agrees at 8 bases. Germline-derived CDR1 and CDR2 are SNHLY and FYNNEI. The ends lost 6 bases at V and 2 bases at J; junction bases unmatched: 9. The CDR3 extends over 15 amino acids. CDR3 region: CASRRRTGLPYEQYF. CDR3 DNA: TGTGCCAGCAGACGTCGGACAGGGCTCCCCTACGAGCAGTACTTC.

This chain joins TRBV7-9 and TRBJ1-1; 9 bases match TRBD1. V lost 1 base, J lost 0 bases, and 0 bases stayed unmatched. Per the germline V gene, CDR1 is SEHNR and CDR2 is FQNEAQ (reference sequence). The CDR3 contains 15 residues. The CDR3 sequence: CASSLGDRVNTEAFF. The CDR3 coding sequence is TGTGCCAGCAGCTTAGGGGACAGGGTGAACACTGAAGCTTTCTTT.

This clone occurred a few times. The V and J genes are TRBV27 and TRBJ1-1; 8 nucleotides line up with TRBD1. This CDR3 contains 14 residues. Germline loops: CDR1 MNHEY, CDR2 SMNVEV (reference sequence). V trimming: 5 bases; J trimming: 5 bases; junction bases outside the gene matches: 7. Written as DNA, the CDR3 is TGTGCCAGCAGTCACCGGACAGGGTTAACTGAAGCTTTCTTT. It specifies CASSHRTGLTEAFF.